The rows below give T cell receptor beta chains drawn from one sample of a study of metastatic and nonmetastatic thyroid tumors. TCRdb recomputed clones from the PCR reads via MiXCR. The data hold more than 10,000 clones, with 27% observed a single time. What was sequenced was tumor tissue. These receptors were taken from a female donor with papillary thyroid cancer or a benign thyroid nodule (not recorded which). Some clones in this sample may be carry-over from other donors' samples. Each CDR3 is given with its conserved first and last residue. Fields, in order: J gene, D gene, clone size, V gene, CDR3 protein, CDR3 DNA. A D gene is named only where the DNA matches it firmly. Size tells how often a clone was seen (once, few, many) or the class of an expanded clone, and some rows leave it out.

j_gene: TRBJ2-7; d_gene: TRBD2; abundance: -; v_gene: TRBV5-8; CDR3aa: CASSPVSGRHEQYF; CDR3nt: TGTGCCAGCAGCCCAGTTAGCGGGAGGCACGAGCAGTACTTC
j_gene: TRBJ2-5; d_gene: -; abundance: -; v_gene: TRBV7-7; CDR3aa: CASSLGPYQETQYF; CDR3nt: TGTGCCAGCAGCCTGGGGCCTTACCAAGAGACCCAGTACTTC
j_gene: TRBJ2-7; d_gene: -; abundance: -; v_gene: TRBV13; CDR3aa: CASSTDRDTPYEQYF; CDR3nt: TGTGCCAGCAGCACAGACCGGGACACTCCATACGAGCAGTACTTC
j_gene: TRBJ2-7; d_gene: -; abundance: few; v_gene: TRBV2; CDR3aa: CASSGQRYEQYF; CDR3nt: TGTGCCAGCAGTGGACAGCGCTACGAGCAGTACTTC
j_gene: TRBJ2-7; d_gene: TRBD1; abundance: medium-sized; v_gene: TRBV6-1; CDR3aa: CASRQQGFGYYEQYF; CDR3nt: TGTGCCAGCAGACAACAGGGGTTCGGGTACTACGAGCAGTACTTC
j_gene: TRBJ2-7; d_gene: -; abundance: -; v_gene: TRBV3-1; CDR3aa: CASSPIGITSSVGEQYF; CDR3nt: TGTGCCAGCAGCCCCATAGGGATTACCAGCAGCGTGGGCGAGCAGTACTTC
j_gene: TRBJ1-1; d_gene: -; abundance: many; v_gene: TRBV12-5; CDR3aa: CASGTSGNTEAFF; CDR3nt: TGTGCTAGTGGGACCTCTGGGAACACTGAAGCTTTCTTT
j_gene: TRBJ1-1; d_gene: -; abundance: few; v_gene: TRBV10-3; CDR3aa: CSISGTRRNTEAFF; CDR3nt: TGTTCCATCAGTGGGACAAGGAGGAACACTGAAGCTTTCTTT
j_gene: TRBJ2-7; d_gene: TRBD1; abundance: few; v_gene: TRBV10-1; CDR3aa: CASSAGGLGYEQYF; CDR3nt: TGCGCCAGCAGTGCAGGGGGATTAGGGTACGAGCAGTACTTC
j_gene: TRBJ1-2; d_gene: -; abundance: -; v_gene: TRBV6-2/TRBV6-3; CDR3aa: CASSYSATGGYTF; CDR3nt: TGTGCCAGCAGTTACTCCGCAACCGGTGGCTACACCTTC
j_gene: TRBJ2-1; d_gene: -; abundance: medium-sized; v_gene: TRBV11-3; CDR3aa: CASSPARETGEQFF; CDR3nt: TGTGCCAGCAGCCCCGCTCGAGAAACCGGTGAGCAGTTCTTC
j_gene: TRBJ2-7; d_gene: TRBD2; abundance: -; v_gene: TRBV20-1; CDR3aa: CSALSSGRADEQYF; CDR3nt: TGCAGTGCTCTGAGTAGCGGGAGGGCCGACGAGCAGTACTTC
j_gene: TRBJ1-1; d_gene: TRBD1; abundance: -; v_gene: TRBV2; CDR3aa: CASRSAGGTEAFF; CDR3nt: TGTGCCAGCAGATCAGCAGGGGGCACTGAAGCTTTCTTT
j_gene: TRBJ2-5; d_gene: -; abundance: medium-sized; v_gene: TRBV5-1; CDR3aa: CASSLWGREEEETQYF; CDR3nt: TGCGCCAGCAGCTTGTGGGGCAGGGAGGAGGAAGAGACCCAGTACTTC
j_gene: TRBJ2-1; d_gene: -; abundance: many; v_gene: TRBV2; CDR3aa: CASSRDRSSYNEQFF; CDR3nt: TGTGCCAGCAGTAGGGACCGCAGCTCCTACAATGAGCAGTTCTTC
j_gene: TRBJ2-7; d_gene: TRBD2; abundance: -; v_gene: TRBV12-3/TRBV12-4; CDR3aa: CASSLWTSVLYEQYF; CDR3nt: TGTGCCAGCAGTTTATGGACTAGCGTGCTCTACGAGCAGTACTTC
j_gene: TRBJ2-7; d_gene: TRBD1; abundance: -; v_gene: TRBV11-2; CDR3aa: CASSLEDRVYYEQYF; CDR3nt: TGTGCCAGCAGCTTAGAGGACAGGGTCTACTACGAGCAGTACTTC
j_gene: TRBJ1-1; d_gene: -; abundance: few; v_gene: TRBV6-2/TRBV6-3; CDR3aa: CASSYGQGVMNTEAFF; CDR3nt: TGTGCCAGCAGTTACGGGCAGGGCGTCATGAACACTGAAGCTTTCTTT
j_gene: TRBJ2-7; d_gene: -; abundance: -; v_gene: TRBV18; CDR3aa: CASSLRQGPYEQYF; CDR3nt: TGTGCCAGCTCACTAAGACAAGGACCCTACGAGCAGTACTTC
j_gene: TRBJ2-7; d_gene: -; abundance: medium-sized; v_gene: TRBV11-2; CDR3aa: CASSLGGPSYEQYF; CDR3nt: TGTGCCAGCAGCCTAGGCGGGCCTAGCTACGAGCAGTACTTC
j_gene: TRBJ2-7; d_gene: -; abundance: -; v_gene: TRBV5-5; CDR3aa: CASSLFSSYEQYF; CDR3nt: TGTGCCAGCAGCTTATTCAGCTCCTACGAGCAGTACTTC
j_gene: TRBJ2-7; d_gene: TRBD1; abundance: -; v_gene: TRBV20-1; CDR3aa: CSARDVQRTGDEQYF; CDR3nt: TGCAGTGCTAGAGATGTACAACGGACAGGCGACGAGCAGTACTTC
j_gene: TRBJ1-2; d_gene: -; abundance: few; v_gene: TRBV27; CDR3aa: CASTYRPYGYTF; CDR3nt: TGTGCCAGCACCTACAGGCCCTATGGCTACACCTTC
j_gene: TRBJ1-6; d_gene: -; abundance: -; v_gene: TRBV3-1; CDR3aa: CASSQAPPGSPLHF; CDR3nt: TGTGCCAGCAGCCAAGCCCCCCCGGGCTCACCCCTCCACTTT
j_gene: TRBJ2-2; d_gene: -; abundance: -; v_gene: TRBV7-3; CDR3aa: CASSLTYAGLADNTGELFF; CDR3nt: TGTGCCAGCAGCTTAACTTATGCGGGGCTAGCAGATAACACCGGGGAGCTGTTTTTT
j_gene: TRBJ1-1; d_gene: -; abundance: large; v_gene: TRBV6-1; CDR3aa: CASSSASREAFF; CDR3nt: TGTGCCAGCAGTTCGGCCAGCAGGGAAGCTTTCTTT
j_gene: TRBJ2-5; d_gene: -; abundance: many; v_gene: TRBV28; CDR3aa: CASSLAGVSVTQYF; CDR3nt: TGTGCCAGCAGTTTAGCCGGGGTTTCGGTGACCCAGTACTTC
j_gene: TRBJ2-1; d_gene: TRBD1; abundance: many; v_gene: TRBV5-4; CDR3aa: CASSGTGLSSYNEQFF; CDR3nt: TGTGCCAGCAGCGGGACAGGGCTGAGCTCCTACAATGAGCAGTTCTTC
j_gene: TRBJ1-4; d_gene: -; abundance: -; v_gene: TRBV20-1; CDR3aa: CSASPGRGWNEKLFF; CDR3nt: TGCAGTGCTAGCCCAGGGCGGGGGTGGAATGAAAAACTGTTTTTT
j_gene: TRBJ1-1; d_gene: -; abundance: many; v_gene: TRBV19; CDR3aa: CATRGSTVGNTEAFF; CDR3nt: TGTGCCACTCGCGGGTCCACGGTCGGGAACACTGAAGCTTTCTTT
j_gene: TRBJ2-7; d_gene: -; abundance: -; v_gene: TRBV6-5; CDR3aa: CASSYSQQYF; CDR3nt: TGTGCCAGCAGTTACTCGCAGCAGTACTTC
j_gene: TRBJ2-1; d_gene: -; abundance: few; v_gene: TRBV7-2; CDR3aa: CASSLQSQVGNNEQFF; CDR3nt: TGTGCCAGCAGCCTCCAGTCTCAAGTGGGTAACAATGAGCAGTTCTTC
j_gene: TRBJ2-7; d_gene: -; abundance: -; v_gene: TRBV11-2; CDR3aa: CASSPPWIRTYEQYF; CDR3nt: TGTGCCAGCAGCCCCCCTTGGATCAGAACCTACGAGCAGTACTTC
j_gene: TRBJ2-7; d_gene: TRBD1; abundance: -; v_gene: TRBV6-1; CDR3aa: CASSEARLGQVPHEQYF; CDR3nt: TGTGCCAGCAGTGAAGCTCGCCTTGGACAGGTTCCTCACGAGCAGTACTTC
j_gene: TRBJ2-7; d_gene: TRBD1; abundance: many; v_gene: TRBV14; CDR3aa: CASSSPSGQGYEQYF; CDR3nt: TGTGCCAGCAGCTCCCCTTCGGGACAGGGTTACGAGCAGTACTTC
j_gene: TRBJ2-7; d_gene: TRBD1; abundance: -; v_gene: TRBV20-1; CDR3aa: CSARYDREYEQYF; CDR3nt: TGCAGTGCTAGGTATGACAGGGAGTACGAGCAGTACTTC
j_gene: TRBJ2-2; d_gene: TRBD1; abundance: few; v_gene: TRBV25-1; CDR3aa: CASIRGPGGGELFF; CDR3nt: TGTGCCAGCATCCGAGGACCAGGGGGCGGGGAGCTGTTTTTT
j_gene: TRBJ2-3; d_gene: -; abundance: many; v_gene: TRBV10-1; CDR3aa: CASSEFEGSQGDTQYF; CDR3nt: TGCGCCAGCAGTGAGTTCGAGGGGAGTCAAGGAGATACGCAGTATTTT
j_gene: TRBJ2-1; d_gene: -; abundance: many; v_gene: TRBV10-3; CDR3aa: CAISVRGEGDEQFF; CDR3nt: TGTGCCATCAGTGTGAGGGGGGAAGGCGATGAGCAGTTCTTC
j_gene: TRBJ2-1; d_gene: -; abundance: many; v_gene: TRBV6-1; CDR3aa: CASRRPGQTYNEQFF; CDR3nt: TGTGCCAGCAGGCGTCCGGGACAAACCTACAATGAGCAGTTCTTC
j_gene: TRBJ2-5; d_gene: TRBD2; abundance: medium-sized; v_gene: TRBV3-1; CDR3aa: CASSQSSGTLGDF; CDR3nt: TGTGCCAGCAGCCAATCTAGCGGGACCCTTGGGGACTTC
j_gene: TRBJ1-1; d_gene: -; abundance: many; v_gene: TRBV25-1; CDR3aa: CATLRGLEAFF; CDR3nt: TGTGCCACTCTTCGGGGACTGGAAGCTTTCTTT
j_gene: TRBJ1-1; d_gene: TRBD1; abundance: many; v_gene: TRBV27; CDR3aa: CASSFDRGNTEAFF; CDR3nt: TGTGCCAGCAGTTTCGACAGGGGGAACACTGAAGCTTTCTTT
j_gene: TRBJ2-1; d_gene: -; abundance: -; v_gene: TRBV20-1; CDR3aa: CSASNGASVDEQFF; CDR3nt: TGCAGTGCTTCAAATGGGGCCAGTGTCGATGAGCAGTTCTTC
j_gene: TRBJ2-1; d_gene: TRBD2; abundance: -; v_gene: TRBV20-1; CDR3aa: CSALHGTSGYNEQFF; CDR3nt: TGCAGTGCTTTGCACGGGACTAGCGGCTACAATGAGCAGTTCTTC
j_gene: TRBJ2-3; d_gene: -; abundance: -; v_gene: TRBV24-1; CDR3aa: CATSTWDTDTQYF; CDR3nt: TGTGCCACCTCTACATGGGACACAGATACGCAGTATTTT
j_gene: TRBJ2-7; d_gene: TRBD1; abundance: once; v_gene: TRBV11-1; CDR3aa: CASSLTGLWEEQYF; CDR3nt: TGTGCCAGCAGCTTGACAGGGCTCTGGGAGGAGCAGTACTTC
j_gene: TRBJ2-2; d_gene: TRBD2; abundance: medium-sized; v_gene: TRBV7-3; CDR3aa: CASSLAGGPGTGELFF; CDR3nt: TGTGCCAGCAGCTTAGCGGGAGGGCCGGGCACCGGGGAGCTGTTTTTT
j_gene: TRBJ2-3; d_gene: TRBD2; abundance: medium-sized; v_gene: TRBV7-6; CDR3aa: CASSLGGGRVQYF; CDR3nt: TGTGCCAGCAGCTTAGGAGGCGGGAGAGTGCAGTATTTT
j_gene: TRBJ2-2; d_gene: TRBD2; abundance: once; v_gene: TRBV11-2; CDR3aa: CASSARGTTYTGELFF; CDR3nt: TGTGCCAGCAGCGCACGAGGGACTACCTACACCGGGGAGCTGTTTTTT
j_gene: TRBJ2-7; d_gene: -; abundance: -; v_gene: TRBV6-2/TRBV6-3; CDR3aa: CASSPGRGSEQYF; CDR3nt: TGTGCCAGCAGTCCAGGGAGGGGGAGCGAGCAGTACTTC
j_gene: TRBJ2-2; d_gene: TRBD2; abundance: many; v_gene: TRBV27; CDR3aa: CASSFGTSGYPRGTGELFF; CDR3nt: TGTGCCAGCAGTTTCGGGACTAGCGGGTACCCCCGAGGCACCGGGGAGCTGTTTTTT
j_gene: TRBJ1-3; d_gene: -; abundance: many; v_gene: TRBV19; CDR3aa: CASIPSRQAGNTIYF; CDR3nt: TGTGCCAGTATCCCAAGCCGACAAGCTGGAAACACCATATATTTT
j_gene: TRBJ1-2; d_gene: TRBD1; abundance: many; v_gene: TRBV4-1; CDR3aa: CASSRGQDFNYGYTF; CDR3nt: TGCGCCAGCAGCCGGGGACAGGACTTTAACTATGGCTACACCTTC
j_gene: TRBJ2-1; d_gene: -; abundance: -; v_gene: TRBV5-1; CDR3aa: CASSSGASSYNEQFF; CDR3nt: TGCGCCAGCAGCTCAGGAGCTTCCTCCTACAATGAGCAGTTCTTC
j_gene: TRBJ2-2; d_gene: TRBD2; abundance: medium-sized; v_gene: TRBV7-3; CDR3aa: CASSLIALGSGSTTGELFF; CDR3nt: TGTGCCAGCAGCTTAATAGCTCTGGGTAGCGGGAGTACCACCGGGGAGCTGTTTTTT
j_gene: TRBJ2-3; d_gene: TRBD2; abundance: many; v_gene: TRBV7-9; CDR3aa: CASSLGLAGTDTQYF; CDR3nt: TGTGCCAGCAGCTTAGGGCTAGCGGGCACAGATACGCAGTATTTT